These T cell receptor beta chains were read from a single sample in a study of identical twins. TCRdb itself ran the 5' RACE reads through MiXCR, one entry per CDR3 protein. The repertoire has around 250,000 distinct CDR3 sequences, under 8.5% of them found once; the top ten carry approximately 15%. The same data also contributed to another study, on T cells expressing NK-cell markers.

Sequencing was performed on CD8+ T cells sorted from blood. These receptors all stem from a woman aged 18-29 years in good health. Each CDR3 is given with its conserved first and last residue. The D gene is left open where the match is weak. Only some rows state a clone size, as once, few, many or a class for expanded clones.

j_gene	v_gene	abundance	d_gene	CDR3aa	CDR3nt
TRBJ2-7	TRBV7-9	few	TRBD1	CASSSQPNRGYEQYF	TGTGCCAGCAGCTCCCAACCAAACAGGGGCTACGAGCAGTACTTC
TRBJ2-7	TRBV12-3/TRBV12-4	few	.	CASSLDYDPYEQYF	TGTGCCAGCAGTTTGGACTACGATCCCTACGAGCAGTACTTC
TRBJ2-2	TRBV10-3	few	.	CASTGLQGFGGELFF	TGTGCCAGCACCGGATTGCAGGGTTTTGGCGGGGAGCTGTTTTTT
TRBJ2-7	TRBV7-2	many	.	CASSHPGEPDYEQYF	TGTGCCAGCAGCCATCCGGGAGAACCAGACTACGAGCAGTACTTC
TRBJ2-5	TRBV20-1	few	TRBD2	CSAAQTGGGETQYF	TGCAGTGCTGCACAGACGGGGGGAGGAGAGACCCAGTACTTC
TRBJ2-7	TRBV2	few	TRBD1	CASTRTGFEQYF	TGTGCCAGCACCAGGACAGGATTCGAGCAGTACTTC
TRBJ1-4	TRBV9	many	TRBD1	CASSDGTGRGRKLFF	TGTGCCAGCAGCGACGGGACAGGGCGGGGAAGAAAACTGTTTTTT
TRBJ2-3	TRBV29-1	many	TRBD1	CSVGQGVTDTQYF	TGCAGCGTGGGACAGGGGGTCACAGATACGCAGTATTTT
TRBJ2-7	TRBV11-2	.	TRBD2	CASSLSSGRWYEQYF	TGTGCCAGCAGCCTTTCATCCGGGAGGTGGTACGAGCAGTACTTC
TRBJ2-7	TRBV7-9	.	.	CASSPAGTSIYEQYF	TGTGCCAGCAGCCCCGCGGGGACGTCTATCTACGAGCAGTACTTC
TRBJ1-2	TRBV14	.	.	CASSQDIGPNGYTF	TGTGCCAGCAGCCAAGATATTGGTCCCAATGGCTACACCTTC
TRBJ2-1	TRBV20-1	.	TRBD2	CSARIGRAITYNEQFF	TGCAGTGCTAGGATCGGGAGGGCCATCACCTACAATGAGCAGTTCTTC
TRBJ2-7	TRBV6-5	many	.	CASSPGIYEQYF	TGTGCCAGCAGCCCCGGGATCTACGAGCAGTACTTC
TRBJ2-3	TRBV20-1	.	TRBD1	CSARGGGQGSSTDTQYF	TGCAGTGCTAGAGGTGGGGGACAGGGGTCTAGCACAGATACGCAGTATTTT
TRBJ1-5	TRBV27	many	.	CASRHGGFNQPQHF	TGTGCCAGCAGGCACGGAGGGTTCAATCAGCCCCAGCATTTT
TRBJ2-5	TRBV13	.	.	CASSSRGAGETQYF	TGTGCCAGCAGCTCGAGGGGGGCCGGAGAGACCCAGTACTTC
TRBJ2-1	TRBV6-5	few	.	CASSFGKDAYNEQFF	TGTGCCAGCAGTTTCGGAAAGGACGCCTACAATGAGCAGTTCTTC
TRBJ1-2	TRBV25-1	many	.	CATAGNGYTF	TGTGCCACCGCAGGGAATGGCTACACCTTC
TRBJ2-3	TRBV20-1	few	.	CSARDLIRGTQYF	TGCAGTGCTAGAGATTTAATCAGGGGTACGCAGTATTTT
TRBJ1-1	TRBV7-9	few	.	CASINGDTEAFF	TGTGCCAGCATAAATGGGGACACTGAAGCTTTCTTT
TRBJ2-2	TRBV7-2	.	.	CASSSVLTGELFF	TGTGCCAGCAGCTCGGTATTAACCGGGGAGCTGTTTTTT
TRBJ2-7	TRBV12-3/TRBV12-4	.	.	CASSFLGGQWTDEQYF	TGTGCCAGCAGTTTCCTCGGGGGGCAGTGGACCGACGAGCAGTACTTC
TRBJ2-5	TRBV7-9	few	.	CASSLDEETQYF	TGTGCCAGCAGCTTAGATGAAGAGACCCAGTACTTC
TRBJ2-1	TRBV14	many	.	CASSQLYYNEQFF	TGTGCCAGCAGCCAATTATACTACAATGAGCAGTTCTTC
TRBJ2-3	TRBV4-2	.	TRBD2	CASSQELRGLITDTQYF	TGTGCCAGCAGCCAAGAGTTGCGGGGGTTGATCACAGATACGCAGTATTTT
TRBJ2-7	TRBV3-1	many	.	CASSQVRDLREQYF	TGTGCCAGCAGCCAAGTGAGGGACCTGCGCGAGCAGTACTTC
TRBJ1-5	TRBV12-3/TRBV12-4	many	TRBD1	CASSGQGSRNQPQHF	TGTGCCAGCAGTGGACAGGGGAGTCGCAATCAGCCCCAGCATTTT
TRBJ1-5	TRBV27	.	.	CASSSFNSNQPQHF	TGTGCCAGCAGTTCCTTTAATAGCAATCAGCCCCAGCATTTT
TRBJ2-1	TRBV7-9	.	.	CASSFMGRGNRNEQFF	TGTGCCAGCAGCTTTATGGGCAGGGGAAATAGGAATGAGCAGTTCTTC
TRBJ2-1	TRBV11-2	few	TRBD2	CASSGETGGYYNEQFF	TGTGCCAGCAGCGGGGAAACGGGAGGGTACTACAATGAGCAGTTCTTC
TRBJ2-7	TRBV7-8	few	TRBD1	CASSLRDRVSEQYF	TGTGCCAGCAGCTTGCGGGACAGGGTGAGCGAGCAGTACTTC
TRBJ2-4	TRBV30	.	.	CAWRDPTPGSQDKNIQYF	TGTGCCTGGAGGGACCCAACCCCCGGGAGTCAAGACAAAAACATTCAGTACTTC
TRBJ2-7	TRBV7-8	many	.	CASSLVGRVYEQYF	TGTGCCAGCAGCTTAGTAGGCAGGGTTTACGAGCAGTACTTC
TRBJ1-3	TRBV2	.	TRBD1	CASSFRDSGNTIYF	TGTGCCAGCAGTTTCCGGGACAGCGGAAACACCATATATTTT
TRBJ1-1	TRBV6-5	many	.	CASSLAGAMNTEAFF	TGTGCCAGCAGTTTGGCTGGGGCAATGAACACTGAAGCTTTCTTT
TRBJ2-5	TRBV12-3/TRBV12-4	many	.	CASRTGLQETQYF	TGTGCCAGCAGGACGGGTCTACAAGAGACCCAGTACTTC
TRBJ2-7	TRBV7-2	few	.	CASSFPLSGGSSYEQYF	TGTGCCAGCAGCTTCCCCCTTAGCGGAGGGAGCTCCTACGAGCAGTACTTC
TRBJ2-3	TRBV27	few	TRBD2	CASGAGDYTDTQYF	TGTGCCAGCGGCGCGGGAGATTACACAGATACGCAGTATTTT
TRBJ2-1	TRBV6-4	many	TRBD2	CASSEEAGGANEQFF	TGTGCCAGCAGTGAGGAAGCGGGGGGGGCCAATGAGCAGTTCTTC
TRBJ2-1	TRBV5-1	few	TRBD2	CASSFLAGGKREQFF	TGCGCCAGCAGCTTCCTAGCGGGGGGCAAAAGGGAGCAGTTCTTC
TRBJ2-1	TRBV7-9	few	TRBD2	CASSLVTGGYNEQFF	TGTGCCAGCAGCTTAGTAACGGGGGGATACAATGAGCAGTTCTTC
TRBJ2-7	TRBV4-2	.	.	CASSPGTMAYEQYF	TGTGCCAGCAGCCCTGGGACGATGGCCTACGAGCAGTACTTC
TRBJ2-3	TRBV3-1	few	.	CASSQEGTSTDTQYF	TGTGCCAGCAGCCAAGAAGGGACTAGCACAGATACGCAGTATTTT
TRBJ2-1	TRBV3-1	few	.	CASSPGLGRFHGEQFF	TGTGCCAGCAGCCCAGGGCTCGGGAGATTCCACGGTGAGCAGTTCTTC
TRBJ1-3	TRBV12-3/TRBV12-4	many	TRBD1	CASSPDRATGNTIYF	TGTGCCAGCAGTCCTGACAGGGCTACTGGAAACACCATATATTTT
TRBJ1-2	TRBV12-3/TRBV12-4	few	.	CASSLAFDYGYTF	TGTGCCAGCAGTTTGGCTTTCGACTATGGCTACACCTTC
TRBJ2-1	TRBV4-3	many	TRBD2	CASSQGTSGISGEGDEQFF	TGCGCCAGCAGCCAAGGGACTAGCGGGATCAGCGGTGAGGGGGATGAGCAGTTCTTC
TRBJ2-7	TRBV29-1	many	.	CSVEWGEQYF	TGCAGCGTTGAATGGGGAGAGCAGTACTTC
TRBJ2-2	TRBV12-3/TRBV12-4	many	.	CASTSISGRWTGELFF	TGTGCCAGCACCTCTATCTCGGGGAGGTGGACCGGGGAGCTGTTTTTT
TRBJ2-2	TRBV24-1	few	.	CATSDPYTGELFF	TGTGCCACCAGTGACCCATACACCGGGGAGCTGTTTTTT
TRBJ1-1	TRBV2	many	.	CASSPRLNTEAFF	TGTGCCAGCAGCCCCCGACTGAACACTGAAGCTTTCTTT
TRBJ1-2	TRBV10-3	.	.	CAISEGEDYGYTF	TGTGCCATCAGTGAGGGGGAGGACTATGGCTACACCTTC
TRBJ2-7	TRBV29-1	many	TRBD1	CSVEGQTYEQYF	TGCAGCGTTGAGGGACAGACTTACGAGCAGTACTTC
TRBJ2-1	TRBV10-3	few	.	CAISESGSRGDEQFF	TGTGCCATCAGTGAGTCCGGGTCCAGGGGCGATGAGCAGTTCTTC
TRBJ1-1	TRBV20-1	few	.	CSAGTNTEAFF	TGCAGTGCCGGGACTAACACTGAAGCTTTCTTT
TRBJ1-3	TRBV6-5	many	.	CATTDSGNTIYF	TGTGCCACCACAGATTCTGGAAACACCATATATTTT
TRBJ2-5	TRBV6-1	many	TRBD1	CASTEGDRGIQETQYF	TGTGCCAGCACCGAAGGGGACAGGGGCATTCAAGAGACCCAGTACTTC
TRBJ2-1	TRBV11-2	many	TRBD2	CASNWGGISYNEQFF	TGTGCCAGCAACTGGGGGGGTATTTCCTACAATGAGCAGTTCTTC